This T cell receptor beta chain was recorded in a study of shared clonotypes between healthy human individuals. The method was immunoSEQ multiplex PCR; TCRdb's version includes in-frame clones alone and lacks a portion of them. The repertoire holds hundreds of thousands of clones, with around three quarters as singletons. This clone has more than one count but fewer than ten. As yet, its antigen is unknown. Study-wide findings and caveats: Tissue TCR repertoires likely differ from these blood-only repertoires.

This CDR3 has 16 amino acids. The germline V gene encodes CDR1 GTSNPN and CDR2 SVGIG (reference sequence). J lost 8 bases, V lost 3 bases, and 15 bases had no gene match. Sequenced sample: PBMCs. This receptor was identified in a woman in her 40s in good health. Some clones in this sample may be carry-over from other donors' samples. The rearrangement links TRBV30 to TRBJ1-4, with TRBD1 identical over 7 bases. The CDR3 coding sequence is TGTGCCTGGAGCCACTTCGACAGGGCAGACCGCGAAAAACTGTTTTTT. This gives the protein CAWSHFDRADREKLFF.